The rows below give T cell receptor beta chains drawn from one sample of a study of T cell responses to AZD1222 COVID-19 vaccine. The assay was immunoSEQ multiplex PCR, and TCRdb's table has in-frame clones only and misses some. In the table there are roughly 67,000 clones, approximately 88% of which are singletons. The material sequenced was peripheral blood, taken on day 0 of AZD1222 vaccination. All receptors come from an adult in good health. CDR3s include the opening cysteine and the closing phenylalanine or tryptophan. D genes are given only for firm matches. Part of the rows lack a size; the others show once, few, many or a class for expanded clones.

DNA: TGTGCCAGCAGCCAAGGTAGGACTAGCACATACTCCTACGAGCAGTACTTC; CDR3: CASSQGRTSTYSYEQYF; size: NA; D: TRBD2; V: TRBV3-1/TRBV3-2; J: TRBJ2-7
DNA: TGCGCCAGCAGCCAGGGGACTAGCGACGATACGCAGTATTTT; CDR3: CASSQGTSDDTQYF; size: NA; D: TRBD2; V: TRBV4-3; J: TRBJ2-3
DNA: TGTGCCAGCAGTGTGAGCTCCTACGAGCAGTACTTC; CDR3: CASSVSSYEQYF; size: NA; D: NA; V: TRBV28; J: TRBJ2-7
DNA: TGTGCCTGGAGTACGCAGGGTTACCACGAGCAGTACTTC; CDR3: CAWSTQGYHEQYF; size: once; D: NA; V: TRBV30; J: TRBJ2-7
DNA: TGTGCCACCAGTTCCGGGACAGGGGCCGCGGGCACCGGGGAGCTGTTTTTT; CDR3: CATSSGTGAAGTGELFF; size: NA; D: TRBD1; V: TRBV24-1; J: TRBJ2-2
DNA: TGTGCCAGCAGTTTTGAGGTGACCTATGGCTACACCTTC; CDR3: CASSFEVTYGYTF; size: NA; D: NA; V: TRBV28; J: TRBJ1-2
DNA: TGTGCCAGCAGGCCTACAGGGGGCGAATCACCCCTCCACTTT; CDR3: CASRPTGGESPLHF; size: NA; D: TRBD1; V: TRBV25-1; J: TRBJ1-6
DNA: TGTGCCAGCAGCGACAGGGAAGGCTACCGCTACGAGCAGTACTTC; CDR3: CASSDREGYRYEQYF; size: NA; D: TRBD1; V: TRBV2; J: TRBJ2-7
DNA: TGTGCCAGCAGTTCGGTAGGGACAGGGCACCCCTACGAGCAGTACTTC; CDR3: CASSSVGTGHPYEQYF; size: few; D: TRBD1; V: TRBV28; J: TRBJ2-7
DNA: TGTGCCAGCAGCCAAGCTCGCTGGTTACTTCGTCCCTACGAGCAGTACTTC; CDR3: CASSQARWLLRPYEQYF; size: NA; D: NA; V: TRBV3-1/TRBV3-2; J: TRBJ2-7
DNA: TGTGCCACCAGTGATTCCGGGACAGGGAGCCCCTACGAGCAGTACTTC; CDR3: CATSDSGTGSPYEQYF; size: NA; D: TRBD1; V: TRBV24-1; J: TRBJ2-7
DNA: TGTGCCAGCAGTTTATCACACCCGGGTGGCTACACCTTC; CDR3: CASSLSHPGGYTF; size: NA; D: NA; V: TRBV27; J: TRBJ1-2
DNA: TGTGCCAGCAGCCAAAACAGGGTTTCACCCCTCCACTTT; CDR3: CASSQNRVSPLHF; size: NA; D: NA; V: TRBV14; J: TRBJ1-6